This record looks at one T cell receptor (beta chain) sequence and its context. The time point: pretreatment peripheral blood. Locally advanced or metastatic urothelial carcinoma was present in patients. The source of the sample is a study of PD-L1 blockade in urothelial cancer. The repertoire was sequenced with immunoSEQ multiplex PCR; TCRdb's copy has only in-frame clones and lacks some. The sample includes 70,000 to 95,000 clones, 89% of them seen just once. Sequenced here: PBMCs, sampled around atezolizumab (anti-PD-L1) treatment. The TCR was taken from a woman aged 80 or over with urothelial cancer.

In DNA form, the CDR3 reads TGTGCCAGCAGCTTAGCAGGGGGATACCAAGAGACCCAGTACTTC. Translation gives CASSLAGGYQETQYF. The chain has TRBV7-2 and TRBJ2-5; D might be TRBD1 (6 bases). Deletions cut 0 bases from V and 0 bases from J, with 8 bases between. The CDR3 has 15 residues. Looked up from germline, CDR1 is SGHTA and CDR2 is FQGNSA.